This entry concerns a single TCR beta chain. The target antigen is unknown. The conserved final phenylalanine or tryptophan is absent from the CDR3, which likely points to a read error. The sample originates from a study of cytomegalovirus exposure and HLA in healthy donors. Amplification used 60 Vbeta primers and 13 Jbeta primers. Profiling relied on immunoSEQ multiplex PCR, and the TCRdb table lists in-frame clones only, not all of them. The table records 160,000 or so clones, around 79% of them present only once. The trim removed 7 bases at V and 3 bases at J, leaving 8 bases unmatched. The germline CDR1 and CDR2 sequences are MNHEY and SVGAGI. The CDR3 runs to 15 residues. Study results and limitations: The productive fraction for most TCR beta V segments was about 90% or about 30% in an earlier analysis.

The chain recombines TRBV6-5 with TRBJ1-1, with 10 bases that match TRBD1. Sequencing was done on a sample of PBMCs. The sequence was obtained from a middle-aged man in good health and CMV-seronegative. The CDR3 protein is CASNAYGQGDTEAFL. CDR3 bases: TGTGCCAGCAACGCCTACGGACAGGGGGACACTGAAGCTTTCTTG.